The clone carrying this T cell receptor beta chain was seen more than once but under ten times. 13 Jbeta primers and 60 Vbeta primers were used for the PCR. Here immunoSEQ multiplex PCR was the method, and the copy in TCRdb shows in-frame clones only, minus some. Of under 200,000 clones in the sample, around four fifths are singletons; the top ten hold 3% to 3.5%. The germline V gene encodes CDR1 LGHNA and CDR2 YNFKEQ. This CDR3 region has 19 residues. Trimming cost V 0 bases and J 4 bases; bases outside gene matches: 15. The entry originates in a study of cytomegalovirus exposure and HLA in healthy donors.

The J gene is TRBJ2-7, the V gene TRBV4-2; TRBD2 agrees at 10 bases. The source material was PBMCs. The TCR sequence derives from a female donor in good health and CMV-seronegative. CDR3 loop: CASSQDIAGGLQPRYEQYF. The DNA of the CDR3 is TGTGCCAGCAGCCAAGATATAGCGGGAGGTCTTCAACCAAGGTACGAGCAGTACTTC.